This T cell receptor beta chain emerged from a study of blood T cell repertoires in COVID-19. As for the study in general: Samples came from the United States, Italy and Spain, spanning acute and convalescent COVID-19. PBMCs, B-cell-depleted T cells, or T cells were the source of the cDNA or gDNA that made up the material.

As originally analysed: Reference gene primer amplification yielded estimated nucleated cell counts. Profiled with immunoSEQ multiplex PCR; TCRdb holds only in-frame clones, not every one. That table is the source of V, J and clone size, and D and trimming were worked out from the DNA. The table has about 170,000 clones, roughly nine tenths seen once. Seattle patients were enrolled while actively infected and followed longitudinally. Trimming stripped 6 bases from V and 4 bases from J, with 10 bases between. This CDR3 contains 13 residues. Germline assignment: CDR1 LNHDA and CDR2 SQIVND (reference sequence).

This TCR was recovered from a woman aged 60-70 years with COVID-19, enrolled during active disease. The chain combines TRBV19 with TRBJ1-5; the D gene is possibly TRBD1 (5 bases). The sample was peripheral blood. The CDR3 DNA follows: TGTGCCAGTAGGGGCAGGGATAATCAGCCCCAGCATTTT. This gives the protein CASRGRDNQPQHF.